This TCR beta chain appears in the sequencing data of a study of CD8 T cells in Susac syndrome. Overall study results and limits: Acknowledgment was made by the study that its TCR sequencing and HLA analysis involved a relatively small number of individuals.

This CDR3 is 14 amino acids long. The V end was cut by 1 base, the J end by 7 bases, with 13 bases between. Looked up from germline, CDR1 is LGHDT and CDR2 is YNNKEL (reference sequence). The authors sequenced TCR beta from blood CD8+ and CD4+ T cells. While CD8+ and CD4+ T cells were isolated negatively, TEMRA cells were enriched by FACS. cDNA came from about 0.5 to 1 ug RNA primed by random hexamers. A multiplex approach, immunoSEQ multiplex PCR, amplified TCR beta CDR3 across 54 Vbeta and 13 Jbeta. Each CDR3 protein is one row after TCRdb ran MiXCR on the immunoSEQ multiplex PCR reads. There are 150,000 to 200,000 distinct CDR3 sequences in the sample; about 93% occur only once, and 0.11% to 0.15% lies in the top ten. Concerning this clonotype: Its antigen is currently unknown.

The TCR was taken from a human donor in good health. The material sequenced was CD4+ T cells from PBMCs. The genes are TRBV3-1 and TRBJ2-5; D might be TRBD2 (5 bases). The CDR3 nucleotides read TGTGCCAGCAGCCAAGTTACGGCGGCGGGGACCCAGTACTTC. Protein: CASSQVTAAGTQYF.